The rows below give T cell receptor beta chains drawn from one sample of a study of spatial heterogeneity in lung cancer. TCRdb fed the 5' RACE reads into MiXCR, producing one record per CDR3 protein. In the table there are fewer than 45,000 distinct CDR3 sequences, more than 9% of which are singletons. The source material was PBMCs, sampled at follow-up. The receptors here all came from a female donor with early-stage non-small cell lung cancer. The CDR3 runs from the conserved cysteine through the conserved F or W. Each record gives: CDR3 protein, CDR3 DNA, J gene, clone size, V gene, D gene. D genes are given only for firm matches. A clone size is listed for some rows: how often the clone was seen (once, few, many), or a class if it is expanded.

CASSQDVVANEQFF,TGTGCCAGCAGCCAAGATGTAGTAGCCAATGAGCAGTTCTTC,TRBJ2-1,many,TRBV3-1,-
CSVEEGPTGTFHEQYF,TGCAGCGTTGAAGAAGGTCCGACAGGGACGTTTCACGAGCAGTACTTC,TRBJ2-7,many,TRBV29-1,TRBD1
CASSFGRTGRGQETQYF,TGCGCCAGCAGCTTCGGACGGACAGGGCGGGGGCAAGAGACCCAGTACTTC,TRBJ2-5,many,TRBV5-1,-
CASSVTGRTDTQYF,TGTGCCAGCAGCGTGACGGGTCGCACAGATACGCAGTATTTT,TRBJ2-3,medium-sized,TRBV5-5,-
CAIRAGGSTDTQYF,TGTGCCATCAGAGCGGGGGGGTCCACAGATACGCAGTATTTT,TRBJ2-3,few,TRBV10-3,TRBD2
CASSPPTPRDIQYF,TGTGCCAGCTCACCACCGACCCCGAGGGACATTCAGTACTTC,TRBJ2-4,-,TRBV18,-
CASSSLGETQYF,TGTGCCAGCAGTTCGCTTGGGGAGACCCAGTACTTC,TRBJ2-5,many,TRBV28,-
CASSYLWDTQYF,TGTGCCAGCAGCTATCTCTGGGATACGCAGTATTTT,TRBJ2-3,many,TRBV7-2,-
CSARATSGGASNTQYF,TGCAGTGCTAGAGCGACTAGCGGGGGGGCCTCGAATACGCAGTATTTT,TRBJ2-3,many,TRBV20-1,TRBD2
CASNLRQGATGANVLTF,TGTGCCAGCAATCTTAGGCAGGGGGCAACTGGGGCCAACGTCCTGACTTTC,TRBJ2-6,few,TRBV2,TRBD1
CASSRGPVDEQFF,TGTGCCAGCAGCCGGGGCCCCGTCGATGAGCAGTTCTTC,TRBJ2-1,many,TRBV11-1,-
CATRQGGRNTEAFF,TGTGCCACCCGACAGGGCGGGCGGAACACTGAAGCTTTCTTT,TRBJ1-1,many,TRBV19,TRBD1
CASSLVTGNYGYTF,TGCGCCAGCAGCTTGGTGACTGGTAACTATGGCTACACCTTC,TRBJ1-2,many,TRBV5-1,-
CASRFGREYNEQFF,TGTGCCAGCAGATTCGGGCGGGAGTACAATGAGCAGTTCTTC,TRBJ2-1,many,TRBV2,TRBD2
CSALDRSSGNTIYF,TGCAGTGCCCTCGACCGTTCCTCTGGAAACACCATATATTTT,TRBJ1-3,many,TRBV20-1,-
CASSLLGGGSDTQYF,TGTGCCAGCAGTTTATTGGGGGGGGGATCAGATACGCAGTATTTT,TRBJ2-3,many,TRBV27,TRBD2
CASSPTLGAMNTQYF,TGTGCCAGCTCACCAACCCTGGGCGCTATGAATACGCAGTATTTT,TRBJ2-3,few,TRBV18,-
CASSPLDRPYEQYF,TGCGCCAGCAGCCCTTTGGACAGGCCCTACGAGCAGTACTTC,TRBJ2-7,many,TRBV5-1,TRBD1
CASSLVVGRRRGGNEQFF,TGTGCCAGCAGCTTAGTGGTGGGGCGACGGCGGGGAGGTAATGAGCAGTTCTTC,TRBJ2-1,many,TRBV7-8,-
CAISPGDSNQPQHF,TGTGCCATCAGTCCCGGGGATAGCAATCAGCCCCAGCATTTT,TRBJ1-5,few,TRBV10-3,-
CASSSGQGTTEAFF,TGTGCCAGCAGCTCGGGACAGGGGACCACTGAAGCTTTCTTT,TRBJ1-1,many,TRBV7-2,TRBD1
CASSEGRQRTDTQYF,TGTGCCAGCAGTGAAGGGCGTCAGCGCACAGATACGCAGTATTTT,TRBJ2-3,few,TRBV6-1,-
CASSADRGFANEQFF,TGTGCCAGCAGCGCAGACAGGGGTTTCGCTAATGAGCAGTTCTTC,TRBJ2-1,many,TRBV6-1,TRBD1
CATSWDSGSYEQYF,TGTGCCACCTCTTGGGATAGCGGCTCCTACGAGCAGTACTTC,TRBJ2-7,few,TRBV2,-
CASTLESTDTQYF,TGTGCCAGCACATTAGAGAGCACAGATACGCAGTATTTT,TRBJ2-3,few,TRBV2,-
CASSSTGTFTDTQYF,TGCGCCAGCAGCTCCACAGGGACTTTCACAGATACGCAGTATTTT,TRBJ2-3,few,TRBV5-1,-
CASSNQEAGQGREQYF,TGTGCCAGCAGCAACCAAGAAGCGGGACAGGGCCGCGAGCAGTACTTC,TRBJ2-7,few,TRBV9,TRBD1
CASNLGTGGADTQYF,TGTGCCAGCAACCTCGGGACAGGGGGAGCAGATACGCAGTATTTT,TRBJ2-3,many,TRBV12-3/TRBV12-4,TRBD1
CASSPGTGASYTEAFF,TGCGCCAGCAGCCCCGGGACAGGGGCATCGTACACTGAAGCTTTCTTT,TRBJ1-1,many,TRBV5-1,TRBD1
CSARAMETDTQYF,TGCAGTGCTAGAGCGATGGAAACAGATACGCAGTATTTT,TRBJ2-3,many,TRBV20-1,-
CASKRAAAPTDTQYF,TGTGCCAGCAAACGGGCGGCCGCCCCCACAGATACGCAGTATTTT,TRBJ2-3,few,TRBV2,-
CASSSGVSAEQYF,TGTGCCAGCAGTTCCGGGGTCTCCGCAGAGCAGTACTTC,TRBJ2-7,-,TRBV28,-
CASSRQPMTSVNYNEQFF,TGTGCCAGCAGCCGACAACCAATGACTAGCGTCAATTACAATGAGCAGTTCTTC,TRBJ2-1,-,TRBV3-1,TRBD2
CASSIGGNIQYF,TGTGCCAGTAGTATAGGGGGGAACATTCAGTACTTC,TRBJ2-4,few,TRBV19,-
CASSRGTSGGYEQYF,TGTGCCAGCAGCCGCGGGACTAGCGGGGGCTACGAGCAGTACTTC,TRBJ2-7,few,TRBV5-5,TRBD2
CASSFGSGRGTDTQYF,TGTGCCAGCAGTTTCGGGTCAGGTCGAGGCACAGATACGCAGTATTTT,TRBJ2-3,-,TRBV27,-
CAIGGSNQPQHF,TGTGCTATTGGCGGTAGCAATCAGCCCCAGCATTTT,TRBJ1-5,many,TRBV28,-
CSVNTDVAPLEAFF,TGCAGCGTTAATACGGACGTTGCCCCGCTGGAAGCTTTCTTT,TRBJ1-1,many,TRBV29-1,-
CASPGLAETGELFF,TGTGCCAGCCCGGGACTAGCGGAAACCGGGGAGCTGTTTTTT,TRBJ2-2,many,TRBV18,TRBD2
CASRTAGNEQFF,TGTGCCAGCAGAACGGCGGGGAATGAGCAGTTCTTC,TRBJ2-1,many,TRBV12-3/TRBV12-4,-
CASSLGDRVTNEQFF,TGCGCCAGCAGCTTGGGGGACAGGGTCACCAATGAGCAGTTCTTC,TRBJ2-1,many,TRBV5-1,TRBD1
CASSLLGQDTEEPFF,TGCGCCAGCAGCTTGCTGGGACAGGACACCGAGGAGCCGTTTTTT,TRBJ2-2,-,TRBV5-1,TRBD1
CASSMATLNTEAFF,TGTGCCAGTAGTATGGCCACCTTGAACACTGAAGCTTTCTTT,TRBJ1-1,many,TRBV19,-
CASSLISGLGDTQYF,TGTGCCAGCAGCTTAATTTCTGGGCTGGGAGATACGCAGTATTTT,TRBJ2-3,-,TRBV7-3,-
CASSFHRGPLNYGYTF,TGTGCCAGCAGCTTTCACAGGGGTCCTCTGAACTATGGCTACACCTTC,TRBJ1-2,many,TRBV7-6,TRBD1
CASSPFQETQYF,TGTGCCAGCAGCCCCTTCCAAGAGACCCAGTACTTC,TRBJ2-5,-,TRBV3-1,-
CASLRGAGADTQYF,TGTGCCAGCCTACGGGGGGCCGGTGCAGATACGCAGTATTTT,TRBJ2-3,-,TRBV6-1,-
CSAREKPGGAFF,TGCAGTGCTAGAGAAAAACCCGGCGGAGCTTTCTTT,TRBJ1-1,few,TRBV20-1,-
CASTEDRSYNEQFF,TGTGCCAGCACGGAGGACAGATCCTACAATGAGCAGTTCTTC,TRBJ2-1,many,TRBV2,-
CASALTILGRSPLHF,TGTGCCAGCGCGTTAACAATCTTGGGGAGATCACCCCTCCACTTT,TRBJ1-6,-,TRBV7-6,-
CASSELWDYGYTF,TGTGCCAGCAGTGAACTCTGGGACTATGGCTACACCTTC,TRBJ1-2,few,TRBV2,-
CAWAGGLNEKLFF,TGTGCCTGGGCAGGGGGGCTTAATGAAAAACTGTTTTTT,TRBJ1-4,few,TRBV30,TRBD1
CASSIQSGGVPQHF,TGTGCCAGCAGCATCCAGAGTGGGGGCGTGCCCCAGCATTTT,TRBJ1-5,few,TRBV9,-
CSPYTTNEKLFF,TGCAGTCCTTACACAACTAATGAAAAACTGTTTTTT,TRBJ1-4,many,TRBV20-1,-
CASSQRQVHEQYF,TGTGCCAGCAGCCAACGACAGGTTCACGAGCAGTACTTC,TRBJ2-7,-,TRBV3-1,-